The 7 T cell receptor beta chains given below trace back to one sample, sequenced in a study of T cells in Graves' hyperthyroidism and ophthalmopathy. It was RNA transcripts that yielded the amplified TCR beta CDR3 regions. An initial round of RT-PCR targeting the TCR CDR3 relied on the HTBI primer set. TCRdb fed the multiplex PCR reads into MiXCR, producing one record per CDR3 protein. The sample shows 350,000 to 400,000 distinct CDR3 sequences, 15% of them seen only once. Sequencing used blood. Receptors were obtained from a woman aged 25 to 39 with Graves' hyperthyroidism.

There are a few counts of this clonotype. A much larger clone differs from this one at a single base, so this may be a read error. Here the CDR3 omits its conserved ending phenylalanine or tryptophan, so a read error is the likely source. This chain joins TRBV30 and TRBJ2-5; D assignment may be TRBD1 or TRBD2 (5 bases each). CDR3 length: 16 amino acids. Trimming stripped 0 bases from V and 4 bases from J, with 18 bases between. Germline-derived CDR1 and CDR2 are GTSNPN and SVGIG (reference sequence). The CDR3 protein is CAWSVPGGAVGETQYL. The CDR3 nucleotides read TGTGCCTGGAGTGTACCTGGGGGAGCGGTGGGAGAGACCCAGTACCTC.

This clonotype was found a few times. The rearrangement links TRBV5-6 to TRBJ1-5; D unresolved. CDR3 size: 14 residues. Germline CDR1 SGHDT, CDR2 YYEEEE. Trimming pared 1 base from V and 0 bases from J, leaving 5 bases between. The CDR3 reads CASSLTYSNQPQHF. The CDR3 nucleotides are TGTGCCAGCAGCTTGACCTATAGCAATCAGCCCCAGCATTTT.

This clonotype has a count of ten or more. The J gene is TRBJ2-7, the V gene TRBV6-9, with 8 bases fitting TRBD1. Germline values: CDR1 MNHGY, CDR2 SVAAGI. The length of the CDR3 is 16 residues. The V gene end was trimmed by 2 bases and the J gene end by 5 bases; junction bases not matched to a gene: 11. Here the CDR3 reads CASSYGQGMALNEQYF. The CDR3 region has the DNA TGTGCCAGCAGTTATGGACAGGGAATGGCTTTGAACGAGCAGTACTTC.

The table lists this clonotype with many counts. This chain uses TRBV5-1 with TRBJ1-1, with D unresolved. This CDR3 region has 13 residues. The germline V and J ends were trimmed by 0 bases and 3 bases, with 6 bases remaining between them. Germline values: CDR1 SGHRS, CDR2 YFSETQ. CDR3 region: CASSLEPYTEAFF. The CDR3 DNA reads TGCGCCAGCAGCTTGGAACCTTACACTGAAGCTTTCTTT.

This clonotype occurred a few times. V usage is TRBV20-1 and J usage is TRBJ2-7, with 10 bases aligning to TRBD2. This CDR3 is built from 15 residues. V lost 3 bases and J lost 5; bases outside the gene matches: 10. Germline-derived CDR1 and CDR2 are DFQATT and SNEGSKA (reference sequence). The CDR3 bases are TGCAGTGCTAGTAATCCTAGCGGGAGATTGAACGAGCAGTACTTC. Its protein product is CSASNPSGRLNEQYF.

Only a few counts were recorded for this clonotype. This sequence joins TRBV6-1 and TRBJ2-7; the D is unclear. The V gene's germline CDR1 is MNHNS and CDR2 SASEGT. Trimming removed 5 bases at V and 3 bases at J, with 14 bases between. The CDR3 spans 14 residues. CDR3 protein: CASSYKESLYEQYF. The DNA of the CDR3 is TGTGCCAGCAGTTATAAAGAATCCCTCTACGAGCAGTACTTC.

Ten or more counts support this clonotype. V and J are TRBV20-1 and TRBJ2-7; 12 positions agree with TRBD2. The CDR3 spans 16 residues. With V trimmed by 3 bases and J by 5 bases, 11 bases remained unmatched. Germline V gene lookup returns CDR1 DFQATT and CDR2 SNEGSKA (reference sequence). The CDR3 reads CSARTTSGRVPHEQYF. DNA for the CDR3: TGCAGTGCTAGGACGACTAGCGGGAGAGTCCCTCACGAGCAGTACTTC.